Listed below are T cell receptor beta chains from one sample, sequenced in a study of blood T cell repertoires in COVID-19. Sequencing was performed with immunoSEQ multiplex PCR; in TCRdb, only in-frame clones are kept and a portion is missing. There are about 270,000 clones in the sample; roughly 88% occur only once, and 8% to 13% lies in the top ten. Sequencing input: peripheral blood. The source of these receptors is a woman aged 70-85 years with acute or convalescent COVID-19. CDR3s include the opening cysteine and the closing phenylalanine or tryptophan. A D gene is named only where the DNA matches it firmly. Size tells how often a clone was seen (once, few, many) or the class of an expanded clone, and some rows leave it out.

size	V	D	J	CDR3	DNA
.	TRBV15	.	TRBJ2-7	CATSRDLGQGHEQYF	TGTGCCACCAGCAGAGATCTCGGGCAGGGGCACGAGCAGTACTTC
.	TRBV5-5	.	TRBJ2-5	CASSDIGWASETQYF	TGTGCCAGCAGCGACATAGGATGGGCGTCGGAGACCCAGTACTTC
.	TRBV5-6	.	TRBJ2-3	CASSLGGPDTQYF	TGTGCCAGCAGCTTGGGGGGGCCAGATACGCAGTATTTT
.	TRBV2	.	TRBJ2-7	CASSEGGALYYEQYF	TGTGCCAGCAGTGAAGGCGGGGCCCTTTACTACGAGCAGTACTTC
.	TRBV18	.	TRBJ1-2	CASSHTAVGFTPYYGYTF	TGTGCCAGCTCGCATACAGCGGTCGGCTTTACACCTTACTATGGCTACACCTTC
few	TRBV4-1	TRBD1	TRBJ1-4	CASSPGTGEEKLFF	TGCGCCAGCAGCCCCGGGACAGGGGAAGAAAAACTGTTTTTT
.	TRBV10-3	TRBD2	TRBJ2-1	CAISGTSRDEQFF	TGTGCCATCAGCGGGACTAGTCGGGATGAGCAGTTCTTC
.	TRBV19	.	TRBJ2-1	CASSIARRADHNEQFF	TGTGCCAGTAGTATCGCGCGGAGGGCAGACCACAATGAGCAGTTCTTC
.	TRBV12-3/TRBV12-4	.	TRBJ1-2	CASSYRAGYTF	TGTGCCAGCAGCTACAGGGCGGGCTACACCTTC
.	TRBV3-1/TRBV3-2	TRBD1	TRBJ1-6	CASSRNRDRDSPLHF	TGTGCCAGCAGCCGGAACCGGGACAGGGATTCACCCCTCCACTTT
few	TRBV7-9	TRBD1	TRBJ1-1	CASSSQVVVGGDTEAFF	TGTGCCAGCAGCTCGCAGGTTGTTGTAGGGGGCGACACTGAAGCTTTCTTT
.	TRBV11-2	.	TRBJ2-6	CASSPRAGGSGANVLTF	TGTGCCAGCAGCCCTCGGGCAGGGGGGTCTGGGGCCAACGTCCTGACTTTC
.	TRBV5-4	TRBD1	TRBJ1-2	CASSLGQEDYGYTF	TGTGCCAGCAGCCTAGGACAGGAGGACTATGGCTACACCTTC
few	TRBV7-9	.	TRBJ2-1	CASSPPSVGEQFF	TGTGCCAGCAGCCCCCCGTCCGTCGGTGAGCAGTTCTTC
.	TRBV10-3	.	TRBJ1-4	CAISESGPGEEKLFF	TGTGCCATCAGTGAGTCAGGCCCCGGAGAGGAAAAACTGTTTTTT
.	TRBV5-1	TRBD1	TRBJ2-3	CASRPTGGLEDTQYF	TGCGCCAGCAGACCGACAGGGGGCCTGGAAGATACGCAGTATTTT
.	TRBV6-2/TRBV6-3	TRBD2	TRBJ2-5	CASSYAGGGETQYF	TGTGCCAGCAGTTACGCGGGGGGTGGGGAGACCCAGTACTTC
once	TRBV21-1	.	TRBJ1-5	CASSLTGTGYNQPQHF	TGTGCCAGCAGCTTAACCGGGACAGGGTATAATCAGCCCCAGCATTTT
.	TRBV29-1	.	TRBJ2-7	CSVTSGKYEQYF	TGCAGCGTCACGTCGGGGAAGTACGAGCAGTACTTC
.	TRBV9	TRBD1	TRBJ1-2	CASEPGTGLPNGYTF	TGTGCCAGCGAACCCGGGACAGGGCTCCCGAATGGCTACACCTTC
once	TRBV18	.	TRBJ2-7	CASSPGAAEQYF	TGTGCCAGCTCACCAGGGGCCGCCGAGCAGTACTTC
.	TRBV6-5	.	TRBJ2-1	CASSSSRGNEQFF	TGTGCCAGCAGTTCGTCCCGGGGGAATGAGCAGTTCTTC
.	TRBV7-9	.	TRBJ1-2	CASSSLYSIYGYTF	TGTGCCAGCAGCTCCTTATACAGTATCTATGGCTACACCTTC
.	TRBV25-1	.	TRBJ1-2	CASSEYHPRESYGYTF	TGTGCCAGCAGTGAATATCATCCGAGGGAATCTTATGGCTACACCTTC
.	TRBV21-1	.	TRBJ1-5	CASRGVGTLDYSNQPQHF	TGTGCCAGCCGTGGGGTCGGGACACTTGATTATAGCAATCAGCCCCAGCATTTT
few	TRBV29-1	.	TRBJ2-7	CSVGQGRSGQQYF	TGCAGCGTCGGACAAGGACGCTCCGGGCAGCAGTACTTC
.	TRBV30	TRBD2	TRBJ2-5	CAWSSGLASRETQYF	TGTGCCTGGAGCTCGGGACTAGCATCAAGAGAGACCCAGTACTTC
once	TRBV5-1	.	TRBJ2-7	CASSLQGNEQYF	TGCGCCAGCAGCTTGCAGGGGAACGAGCAGTACTTC
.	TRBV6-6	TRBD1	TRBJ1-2	CASRDGTVDGYTF	TGTGCCAGCAGAGATGGGACAGTAGACGGCTACACCTTC
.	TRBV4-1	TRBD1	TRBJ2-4	CASSQAQGLEWGAKNIQYF	TGCGCCAGCAGCCAAGCACAGGGGCTTGAGTGGGGAGCCAAAAACATTCAGTACTTC
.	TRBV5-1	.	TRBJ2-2	CASSLVLASTGELFF	TGCGCCAGCAGCTTGGTTTTGGCTAGCACCGGGGAGCTGTTTTTT